This TCR beta chain came from a study of cytomegalovirus exposure and HLA in healthy donors. Primers: 60 Vbeta forward and 13 Jbeta reverse. The table came from immunoSEQ multiplex PCR; TCRdb's copy has only in-frame clones and leaves some out. The data contain 160,000 or so clones, around three quarters of them singletons. Study-level findings and limits: Trimming of TCR beta V- and J-genes showed a link, identified in a later analysis, to a missense DCLRE1C variant. Several of the most significant clusters appeared linked to common viral pathogens, based on a later analysis.

This CDR3 comprises 14 residues. The V gene end was trimmed by 6 bases and the J gene end by 3 bases; junction bases not matched to a gene: 6. Germline V lookup: CDR1 KGHSH, CDR2 LQKENI. Comments on this clone: Antigen specificity is unknown. This CDR3 is also generated by other DNA sequences in the sample.

The specimen sequenced was PBMCs. The chain employs TRBV18 and TRBJ1-2, with TRBD1 matching over 8 bases. The TCR sequence derives from a man aged 35 to 55 in good health and CMV-seronegative. The CDR3 DNA reads TGTGCCAGCTCGCCAGGACAGGGAGACTATGGCTACACCTTC. It encodes CASSPGQGDYGYTF.